The 19 T cell receptor beta chains listed next were all sequenced from one sample in a study of blood T cell repertoires in COVID-19. TCRdb's table, derived via immunoSEQ multiplex PCR, lists solely in-frame clones and lacks some. This sample has under 200,000 clones, with approximately 91% found just once. The sample was peripheral blood. These receptors all come from a man aged 18 to 35 with COVID-19, enrolled during active disease.

The genes are TRBV19 and TRBJ1-1; the D is unclear. The ends were cut back, 6 bases at V and 1 base at J, with 12 bases in the middle. The CDR3 runs to 14 residues. The germline gives CDR1 LNHDA, CDR2 SQIVND (reference sequence). The CDR3, as DNA: TGTGCCAGTAGCTCTATTCCGCCGAACACTGAAGCTTTCTTT. It is translated as CASSSIPPNTEAFF.

The chain is built from TRBV11-2 and TRBJ2-1; 13 bases agree with TRBD2. The germline V gene has CDR1 SGHAT and CDR2 FQNNGV. The V gene end was trimmed by 4 bases and the J gene end by 1 base; junction bases not matched to a gene: 1. There are 16 residues in the CDR3. CDR3 in amino acids: CASSSTSGGSYNEQFF. The CDR3 DNA follows: TGTGCCAGCAGCTCGACTAGCGGGGGGTCCTACAATGAGCAGTTCTTC.

This chain connects TRBV27 to TRBJ1-1, with 8 bases fitting TRBD1. Germline lookup yields CDR1 MNHEY and CDR2 SMNVEV (reference sequence). J gave up 2 bases and V 4 bases, and 15 bases lay outside the gene matches. The CDR3 runs to 18 residues. CDR3 loop: CASSSLLTGAAGNTEAFF. DNA for the CDR3: TGTGCCAGCAGTTCCCTATTGACAGGGGCGGCGGGAAACACTGAAGCTTTCTTT.

The rearrangement joins TRBV28 to TRBJ2-7; tentative D call: TRBD2 (7 bases). Germline loops: CDR1 MDHEN, CDR2 SYDVKM. The V and J ends lost 6 bases and 5 bases respectively, with 20 bases between them. This CDR3 comprises 15 residues. The CDR3 DNA reads TGTGCCAGCAGCAATGACGGGGGGCAAGGGAACGAGCAGTACTTC. Amino acid sequence: CASSNDGGQGNEQYF.

This chain uses TRBV7-2 with TRBJ2-1; the D gene is possibly TRBD1 (6 bases). Germline V lookup: CDR1 SGHTA, CDR2 FQGNSA. CDR3 length: 15 amino acids. V lost 3 bases and J lost 9, with 18 bases in between. The CDR3 loop is CASSLARGPASEQFF. The CDR3 DNA reads as TGTGCCAGCAGCTTGGCCAGGGGCCCGGCGAGTGAGCAGTTCTTC.

The rearrangement joins TRBV6-5 to TRBJ2-1; the match to TRBD2 covers 10 bases. The length of the CDR3 is 16 residues. Germline CDR1 and CDR2: MNHEY and SVGAGI. Trimming cost V 4 bases and J 8 bases; bases outside gene matches: 11. The CDR3 sequence: CASSSGLASGRDEQFF. The CDR3 DNA is TGTGCCAGCAGTTCGGGACTAGCGTCAGGACGGGATGAGCAGTTCTTC.

This chain connects TRBV30 to TRBJ1-1; D is undetermined. The CDR3 runs 12 residues. V was trimmed by 4 bases and J by 5 bases, leaving 11 bases between them. The germline gives CDR1 GTSNPN, CDR2 SVGIG (reference sequence). Here the CDR3 reads CAWNPGPTEAFF. The CDR3 DNA follows: TGTGCCTGGAATCCGGGTCCGACTGAAGCTTTCTTT. The whole variable domain, remainder taken from reference TRBV30 and TRBJ1-1, is SQTIHQWPATLVQPVGSPLSLECTVEGTSNPNLYWYRQAAGRGLQLLFYSVGIGQISSEVPQNLSASRPQDRQFILSSKKLLLSDSGFYLCAWNPGPTEAFFGQGTRLTVV.

This clone occurred once. The chain carries TRBV6-5 and TRBJ2-7; possibly TRBD1 for D (5 bases). The CDR3 totals 16 residues. Germline-derived CDR1 and CDR2 are MNHEY and SVGAGI. V was clipped by 4 bases and J by 0 bases, with 16 bases between them. CDR3 in amino acids: CASSFLGRASSYEQYF. The CDR3 coding sequence is TGTGCCAGCAGTTTCCTCGGCAGGGCGAGCTCCTACGAGCAGTACTTC.

J is TRBJ2-1 and V is TRBV24-1, with D tentatively TRBD1 (6 bases). CDR1 is KGHDR and CDR2 is SFDVKD in the germline V gene. Trimming pared 9 bases from V and 4 bases from J, leaving 12 bases between. The CDR3 is made up of 13 amino acids. The CDR3 here is CATSDSYYNEQFF. CDR3 nucleotides: TGTGCCACCTCGGACAGTTATTACAATGAGCAGTTCTTC.

The chain uses TRBV19 and TRBJ1-5, with TRBD1 matching 8 bases. The trim removed 4 bases at V and 6 bases at J, leaving 8 bases unmatched. Germline CDR1 LNHDA, CDR2 SQIVND (reference sequence). CDR3 length equals 15 residues. CDR3 loop: CASSTFDRGGQPQHF. The DNA of the CDR3 is TGTGCCAGTAGTACCTTCGACAGGGGAGGTCAGCCCCAGCATTTT.

This clone was observed a few times. The chain links TRBV28 to TRBJ2-7; a possible D gene is TRBD1 (5 bases). V was cut by 3 bases and J by 0 bases, with 21 bases left in between. The CDR3 is 18 amino acids. Germline CDR1 reads MDHEN; CDR2 reads SYDVKM. CDR3 sequence reads: CASSFPRARKLYSYEQYF. The DNA for the CDR3 is TGTGCCAGCAGTTTCCCCAGGGCTAGGAAACTCTACTCCTACGAGCAGTACTTC.

The gene calls are TRBV6-5 and TRBJ2-1; no definite D call. Germline loops: CDR1 MNHEY, CDR2 SVGAGI. The CDR3 is 13 residues long. V was cut by 6 bases and J by 2 bases, with 8 bases left in between. The CDR3 protein is CASRTPAYNEQFF. In DNA, the CDR3 is TGTGCCAGCAGAACGCCGGCCTACAATGAGCAGTTCTTC.

J is TRBJ1-2 and V is TRBV7-8; tentative D call: TRBD1 (6 bases). The germline V and J ends were trimmed by 6 bases and 8 bases, with 13 bases remaining between them. From germline, CDR1 is SGHVS and CDR2 FQNEAQ. The CDR3 totals 12 residues. The CDR3 loop reads CASSWDNRGYTF. In DNA, the CDR3 is TGTGCCAGCAGTTGGGACAACCGGGGCTACACCTTC.

The chain joins TRBV4-1 to TRBJ2-1; D remains ambiguous. V lost 5 bases, J lost 9 bases, and 23 bases lay in between. The CDR3 extends over 16 amino acids. The germline gives CDR1 MGHRA, CDR2 YSYEKL. The DNA of the CDR3 is TGCGCCAGCAGCTCCACGGCAACGCGTTTCCCGGGTGAGCAGTTCTTC. Amino acid sequence: CASSSTATRFPGEQFF.

The chain couples TRBV20-1 to TRBJ2-5, with TRBD2 matching 7 bases. The CDR3 is made up of 20 amino acids. CDR1 is DFQATT and CDR2 is SNEGSKA in the germline V gene (reference sequence). J gave up 5 bases and V 3 bases, and 27 bases lay outside the gene matches. CDR3 nucleotides: TGCAGTGCTAGTCTACCCTATTTGGCTAGCGGTTTTACCTCGGAGGAGACCCAGTACTTC. This sequence encodes CSASLPYLASGFTSEETQYF.

This chain uses TRBV11-3 with TRBJ2-1, with a tentative D call TRBD2 (6 bases). Germline loops: CDR1 SGHNT, CDR2 YENEEA. The CDR3 spans 15 residues. V dropped 4 bases and J dropped 4 bases, with 14 bases sitting between them. The CDR3 nucleotides are TGTGCCAGCAGCTCTATGGCGGGACCTTACAATGAGCAGTTCTTC. Its translation is CASSSMAGPYNEQFF.

The chain recombines TRBV5-6 with TRBJ2-7; D might be TRBD2 (5 bases). Trimming removed 0 bases from V and 2 bases from J, with 18 bases in between. The CDR3 is 17 residues long. Looked up from germline, CDR1 is SGHDT and CDR2 is YYEEEE. CDR3 DNA sequence: TGTGCCAGCAGCTTGGGAGTAGCGCCAGGAGAGACCTACGAGCAGTACTTC. Translating it yields CASSLGVAPGETYEQYF. Drawing the rest from reference TRBV5-6 and TRBJ2-7, the complete variable domain is DAGVTQSPTHLIKTRGQQVTLRCSPKSGHDTVSWYQQALGQGPQFIFQYYEEEERQRGNFPDRFSGHQFPNYSSELNVNALLLGDSALYLCASSLGVAPGETYEQYFGPGTRLTVT.

V and J are TRBV10-3 and TRBJ2-7; tentative D call: TRBD2 (5 bases). The germline V gene encodes CDR1 ENHRY and CDR2 SYGVKD. This CDR3 is 12 amino acids long. Trimming took off 0 bases at V and 7 bases at J, with 7 bases between the two ends. This CDR3 reads CAISESPGEQYF. The CDR3 DNA follows: TGTGCCATCAGTGAGTCCCCGGGGGAGCAGTACTTC.

DNA of the CDR3: TGTGCCAGCAGCCAAGAAGCGGGTGTATACAATGAGCAGTTCTTC. Its protein product is CASSQEAGVYNEQFF. This chain links TRBV3-1 (or the pseudogene TRBV3-2) with TRBJ2-1, with D possibly being TRBD2 (6 bases). CDR1 is LGHDT, CDR2 YNNKEL, per germline (reference sequence). Between the trimmed V and J ends, which lost 0 bases and 4 bases, there was a span of 10 bases. The CDR3 is made up of 15 amino acids.